This record concerns one T cell receptor (beta chain) sequence. This record belongs to a study of blood T cell repertoires in COVID-19. Overall study: Researchers got acute and convalescent COVID-19 samples from the United States, Italy and Spain. T cells, B-cell-depleted T cells, or PBMCs provided the cDNA or gDNA that served as material.

Authors' data handling: Reference gene primer amplification yielded estimated nucleated cell counts. Method: immunoSEQ multiplex PCR; TCRdb's copy keeps in-frame clones and lacks some. For V, J and clone size, that table is used; D and trimming come from the DNA. The sample has over 65,000 clones, 70% to 90% seen once; the top ten hold 18%. In germline, CDR1 is MNHEY, CDR2 SVGAGI. V was pared by 6 bases and J by 3 bases, with 15 bases between. This CDR3 is built from 14 residues. The sequenced sample consisted of peripheral blood. The chain recombines TRBV6-5 with TRBJ2-7; TRBD1 is a possible D gene (6 bases). This receptor was taken from a man older than 75 with active or convalescent COVID-19. CDR3 coding DNA: TGTGCCAGCAGAGTAGGTGACAGGAACTACGAGCAGTACGTC. Translation: CASRVGDRNYEQYV.